These 20 T cell receptor beta chains share one sample of origin, sequenced in a study of cytomegalovirus exposure and HLA in healthy donors. The PCR made use of 60 Vbeta and 13 Jbeta primers. Profiling relied on immunoSEQ multiplex PCR, and the TCRdb table lists in-frame clones only, not all of them. The table lists 95,000 to 150,000 clones, around 77% of them singletons. Sequenced: PBMCs. These receptors all stem from a woman in her 40s in good health and CMV-seropositive.

The chain has TRBV6-4 and TRBJ1-2, with D perhaps matching TRBD1 (5 bases). The CDR3 has 11 amino acids. Per the germline V gene, CDR1 is MRHNA and CDR2 is SNTAGT. Trimming took 10 bases from V and 6 from J, leaving 12 bases between them. The CDR3 protein is CATRGEDGYTF. CDR3 in DNA: TGTGCCACCCGGGGGGAGGATGGCTACACCTTC.

The gene calls are TRBV25-1 and TRBJ2-3, with D unclear. V lost 4 bases and J 0 bases, leaving 8 bases between the germline ends. The CDR3 contains 14 residues. The germline V gene has CDR1 MGHDK and CDR2 SYGVNS. The CDR3 DNA follows: TGTGCCAGCAGTGGGCCGATTAGCACAGATACGCAGTATTTT. This encodes CASSGPISTDTQYF.

This chain uses TRBV2 with TRBJ2-5, with D perhaps TRBD2 (5 bases). CDR1 is SNHLY, CDR2 FYNNEI, per germline. The CDR3 has 17 residues. Trimming took off 3 bases at V and 9 bases at J, with 26 bases between the two ends. CDR3 bases: TGTGCCAGCAGTGACCCCGAGACTACTCTCCCCAAGAGACCCCAGTACTTC. Its protein is CASSDPETTLPKRPQYF.

About this clone: The sample carries other DNA sequences with the same CDR3. J is TRBJ2-3 and V is TRBV27, with D unresolved. Trimming left V 3 bases short and J 5 bases short, with 3 bases between. This CDR3 spans 11 amino acids. Germline lookup yields CDR1 MNHEY and CDR2 SMNVEV (reference sequence). The CDR3 region is CASSFLDTQYF. As DNA, the CDR3 is TGTGCCAGCAGTTTTCTAGATACGCAGTATTTT.

The chain joins TRBV20-1 to TRBJ2-1; D unclear. The germline V and J ends were trimmed by 5 bases and 7 bases, with 6 bases remaining between them. This CDR3 comprises 10 residues. CDR1 and CDR2 from the germline V gene are DFQATT and SNEGSKA (reference sequence). The CDR3 reads CSAAGNEQFF. CDR3 sequence (DNA): TGCAGTGCTGCCGGGAATGAGCAGTTCTTC.

The genes are TRBV6-5 and TRBJ2-5, with 10 bases matching TRBD1. The J call could be wrong; TRBJ2-7 is a better fit for the DNA end. This CDR3 region has 15 residues. The germline V gene encodes CDR1 MNHEY and CDR2 SVGAGI. The CDR3 is CASHRRGQGYNEQYF. The CDR3, as DNA: TGTGCCAGCCACAGGAGGGGACAGGGGTACAACGAGCAGTACTTC.

This clone was recorded a few times. The V gene is TRBV6-1, the J gene TRBJ1-5; no clear D gene. CDR1 and CDR2 (germline): MNHNS, SASEGT. This CDR3 region has 12 residues. V shed 3 bases and J shed 7 bases, with 7 bases lying between them. The DNA for the CDR3 is TGTGCCAGCAGTGACTGGAGCCAGCCCCAGCATTTT. Translating gives CASSDWSQPQHF.

This clone was observed a single time. This chain joins TRBV25-1 and TRBJ1-4; D perhaps matches TRBD1 (6 bases). The CDR3 has 14 residues. Trimming removed 4 bases from V and 7 bases from J, with 13 bases in between. Germline CDR1 and CDR2: MGHDK and SYGVNS. The CDR3 here is CASSASRDTEKLFF. Here the CDR3 DNA reads TGTGCCAGCAGTGCGTCCCGGGACACTGAAAAACTGTTTTTT.

The rearrangement links TRBV27 to TRBJ2-7; TRBD2 matches 7 bases. V gave up 5 bases and J gave up 7 bases; unmatched junction bases: 14. This CDR3 is 15 amino acids long. The V gene's germline CDR1 is MNHEY and CDR2 SMNVEV (reference sequence). CDR3 in DNA: TGTGCCAGCAGTCCTCCCGGGACTACGAGGAGGGAGCAGTACTTC. As protein: CASSPPGTTRREQYF.

The chain has TRBV5-1 and TRBJ2-5, with a weak D call TRBD2 (6 bases). Trimming pared 4 bases from V and 5 bases from J, leaving 18 bases between. Germline assignment: CDR1 SGHRS and CDR2 YFSETQ. The CDR3 runs to 15 residues. The CDR3, as DNA: TGCGCCAGCAGCCCCCTTACGGGAGATAGGGAGACCCAGTACTTC. Translation gives CASSPLTGDRETQYF. Drawing the rest from reference TRBV5-1 and TRBJ2-5, the complete variable domain is KAGVTQTPRYLIKTRGQQVTLSCSPISGHRSVSWYQQTPGQGLQFLFEYFSETQRNKGNFPGRFSGRQFSNSRSEMNVSTLELGDSALYLCASSPLTGDRETQYFGPGTRLLVL.

The chain employs TRBV6-1 and TRBJ1-6; no clear D. CDR1 and CDR2 from the germline V gene are MNHNS and SASEGT. The CDR3 is 13 residues long. V was pared by 6 bases and J by 4 bases, with 7 bases between. In nucleotides, the CDR3 is TGTGCCAGCAGAAGCGGATATAATTCACCCCTCCACTTT. Translated: CASRSGYNSPLHF.

This clone was seen a handful of times. This chain connects TRBV7-9 to TRBJ1-3; 7 bases agree with TRBD1. The junction had 11 bases not matched to a gene; V was cut back by 5 bases and J by 4 bases. Per the germline V gene, CDR1 is SEHNR and CDR2 is FQNEAQ (reference sequence). The CDR3 loop spans 16 amino acids. CDR3 amino acids: CASSIWGTALGNTIYF. The CDR3 DNA follows: TGTGCCAGCAGCATTTGGGGGACAGCCTTGGGAAACACCATATATTTT.

The chain uses TRBV7-7 and TRBJ2-2; 13 nucleotides line up with TRBD2. The CDR3 sequence is 16 residues long. The germline CDR1 and CDR2 sequences are SSHAT and FNYEAQ (reference sequence). J gave up 4 bases and V 5 bases, and 4 bases lay outside the gene matches. The CDR3 DNA is TGTGCCAGCAGCCCCCGGACTAGCGGGAGCACCGGGGAGCTGTTTTTT. Residues: CASSPRTSGSTGELFF.

The rearrangement uses TRBV29-1 and TRBJ2-7, with a tentative D call TRBD1 (5 bases). Trimming took 6 bases from V and 2 from J, leaving 8 bases between them. CDR3 length: 11 amino acids. Per germline, CDR1 SQVTM and CDR2 ANQGSEA. CDR3 region: CSVTVTYEQYF. The DNA of the CDR3 is TGCAGCGTGACAGTGACCTACGAGCAGTACTTC.

This rearrangement joins TRBV7-8 to TRBJ1-4, with D tentatively TRBD1 (6 bases). V lost 5 bases, J lost 5 bases, and 12 bases lay in between. Germline V gene data show CDR1 as SGHVS and CDR2 as FQNEAQ. This CDR3 comprises 14 residues. This CDR3 is CASSLGHVNEKLFF. CDR3 DNA sequence: TGTGCCAGCAGCCTGGGACATGTAAATGAAAAACTGTTTTTT.

This sequence joins TRBV27 and TRBJ2-1, with 11 bases identical to TRBD2. The ends lost 4 bases at V and 0 bases at J; junction bases unmatched: 8. The length of the CDR3 is 18 residues. From germline, CDR1 is MNHEY and CDR2 SMNVEV (reference sequence). The CDR3 loop is CASSSLLAGGHSYNEQFF. The DNA of the CDR3 is TGTGCCAGCAGTTCGCTTCTAGCGGGAGGACACTCCTACAATGAGCAGTTCTTC.

This clone was counted between two and nine times. The V call is TRBV19, the J call TRBJ1-3, with a weak D call TRBD1 (5 bases). CDR3 length equals 13 residues. Germline CDR1 and CDR2: LNHDA and SQIVND (reference sequence). Trimming stripped 11 bases from V and 2 bases from J, with 13 bases between. The CDR3: CASERGAGNTIYF. The CDR3, as DNA: TGTGCCTCCGAGCGGGGGGCTGGAAACACCATATATTTT.

The CDR3 coding sequence is TGTGCCAGCATTCCTCCGACGGGAAGTTACAATGAGCAGTTCTTC. Translated: CASIPPTGSYNEQFF. This chain links TRBV28 with TRBJ2-1; maybe TRBD2 (5 bases). In germline, CDR1 is MDHEN, CDR2 SYDVKM. V was cut by 7 bases and J by 4 bases, with 17 bases left in between. The CDR3 sequence is 15 residues long.

V gene TRBV5-1 combines with J gene TRBJ2-7, with 9 nucleotides matching TRBD2. The CDR3 is made up of 15 amino acids. Germline-derived CDR1 and CDR2 are SGHRS and YFSETQ. V lost 4 bases and J lost 4; bases outside the gene matches: 9. CDR3 DNA: TGCGCCAGCAGCCTCGGGGGCGGGGGGGTATACGAGCAGTACTTC. Amino acid sequence: CASSLGGGGVYEQYF. Drawing the rest from reference TRBV5-1 and TRBJ2-7, the complete variable domain is KAGVTQTPRYLIKTRGQQVTLSCSPISGHRSVSWYQQTPGQGLQFLFEYFSETQRNKGNFPGRFSGRQFSNSRSEMNVSTLELGDSALYLCASSLGGGGVYEQYFGPGTRLTVT.

The chain joins TRBV2 to TRBJ2-1; D perhaps matches TRBD2 (5 bases). Trimming shortened V by 6 bases and J by 8 bases, and 17 bases separated the two germline ends. The germline V gene encodes CDR1 SNHLY and CDR2 FYNNEI. The CDR3 spans 14 residues. CDR3 sequence reads: CASRDSRGQDEQFF. The CDR3 coding sequence is TGTGCCAGCAGGGACTCCAGAGGCCAGGATGAGCAGTTCTTC. The full variable domain, completed using reference TRBV2 and TRBJ2-1, is EPEVTQTPSHQVTQMGQEVILRCVPISNHLYFYWYRQILGQKVEFLVSFYNNEISEKSEIFDDQFSVERPDGSNFTLKIRSTKLEDSAMYFCASRDSRGQDEQFFGPGTRLTVL.